The 19 T cell receptor beta chains given below trace back to one sample, sequenced in a study of OX40 agonist ivuxolimab in advanced cancers. Method: immunoSEQ multiplex PCR; TCRdb's copy keeps in-frame clones and lacks some. The sample consists of 45,000 to 50,000 clones, 79% of them appearing once. This specimen consisted of CD4+ or CD8+ T cells sorted from blood, obtained in a trial of the OX40 agonist ivuxolimab. These receptors originate from an adult with an advanced solid tumor such as melanoma, head and neck, liver or kidney cancer.

The genes are TRBV6-1 and TRBJ2-7; TRBD1 is a possible D gene (6 bases). Germline V gives CDR1 MNHNS, CDR2 SASEGT. This CDR3 comprises 14 residues. V was trimmed by 6 bases and J by 2 bases, leaving 14 bases between them. CDR3 in DNA: TGTGCCAGCAGGCCGGGACACGTAACCTACGAGCAGTACTTC. This encodes CASRPGHVTYEQYF.

This sequence joins TRBV30 and TRBJ2-7, with 9 bases aligning to TRBD1. From germline, CDR1 is GTSNPN and CDR2 SVGIG (reference sequence). This CDR3 is 13 amino acids long. The J segment lost 7 bases and the V segment lost 3 bases, leaving 7 bases of the junction unmatched. The CDR3 DNA sequence: TGTGCCTGGAGGGAACAGGGGGCGAGGGAGCAGTACTTC. This codes for CAWREQGAREQYF.

In regard to this clone: Germline is not matched at one junction end, which may reflect a read error. The J gene is TRBJ1-1, the V gene TRBV7-6; D is unclear. Germline V gene sequence: CDR1 SGHVS, CDR2 FNYEAQ. CDR3 length: 13 amino acids. This chain's CDR3 is CASSLNLNTGAFF. The CDR3, as DNA: TGTGCCAGCAGCTTAAATCTCAACACTGGAGCTTTCTTT.

This chain links TRBV25-1 with TRBJ2-3, with TRBD2 identical over 8 bases. Germline CDR1 is MGHDK and CDR2 is SYGVNS. V gave up 6 bases and J gave up 2 bases; unmatched junction bases: 7. This CDR3 has 15 residues. The CDR3 DNA sequence: TGTGCCAGCAGCGACAGCGGGAGACCCACAGATACGCAGTATTTT. Translating it yields CASSDSGRPTDTQYF.

V is TRBV4-1 and J is TRBJ2-7; 13 bases align to TRBD2. Germline CDR1 is MGHRA and CDR2 is YSYEKL. The CDR3 is made up of 18 amino acids. The J segment lost 0 bases and the V segment lost 0 bases, leaving 5 bases of the junction unmatched. This CDR3 is CASSQDPGTSGTSYEQYF. The CDR3 DNA reads TGCGCCAGCAGCCAAGATCCCGGGACTAGCGGGACCTCCTACGAGCAGTACTTC.

This chain uses TRBV28 with TRBJ2-5, with D perhaps matching TRBD2 (6 bases). Germline V gene sequence: CDR1 MDHEN, CDR2 SYDVKM. The CDR3 length is 11 residues. The V end was cut by 5 bases, the J end by 11 bases, with 12 bases between. In DNA form, the CDR3 reads TGTGCCAGCAGTCAGGGACTCGGGCAGTACTTC. Its protein is CASSQGLGQYF.

The chain has TRBV18 and TRBJ1-1, with D uncertain. CDR1 KGHSH and CDR2 LQKENI come from the germline V gene. The CDR3 extends over 13 amino acids. Deletions cut 2 bases from V and 4 bases from J, with 8 bases between. In nucleotides, the CDR3 is TGTGCCAGCTCACCATCAGCTAGCACTGAAGCTTTCTTT. It is translated as CASSPSASTEAFF.

The chain combines TRBV4-1 with TRBJ1-1; D might be TRBD1 (6 bases). Trimming stripped 2 bases from V and 4 bases from J, with 11 bases between. Germline assignment: CDR1 MGHRA and CDR2 YSYEKL. This CDR3 has 14 residues. The CDR3 nucleotides read TGCGCCAGCAGCCAATTCAACAGGGCCACTGAAGCTTTCTTT. Amino acid sequence: CASSQFNRATEAFF.

This sequence joins TRBV7-2 and TRBJ2-7, with unresolved D. V lost 4 bases to trimming and J lost 6 bases, with 19 bases between them. From germline, CDR1 is SGHTA and CDR2 FQGNSA. This CDR3 contains 15 residues. CDR3 residues: CASSSIDTKFGEQYF. In nucleotides, the CDR3 is TGTGCCAGCAGCTCTATCGACACAAAATTCGGCGAGCAGTACTTC.

This clone was counted between two and nine times. This chain uses TRBV6-1 with TRBJ1-2; 11 bases agree with TRBD1. The V segment lost 3 bases and the J segment 8 bases; nucleotides outside the gene matches: 11. Looked up from germline, CDR1 is MNHNS and CDR2 is SASEGT. The CDR3 loop spans 16 amino acids. CDR3 loop: CASSDAGTGGAEGYTF. CDR3 nucleotide sequence: TGTGCCAGCAGTGATGCCGGGACAGGGGGAGCTGAGGGCTACACCTTC.

J is TRBJ2-5 and V is TRBV7-3; 8 bases map to TRBD2. CDR1 SGHTA and CDR2 FQGTGA come from the germline V gene. Trimming took 5 bases from V and 5 from J; bases not matched to a gene: 10. The CDR3 runs 15 residues. CDR3 residues: CASSLARGAGETQYF. The DNA of the CDR3 is TGTGCCAGCAGCCTTGCGCGGGGGGCTGGGGAGACCCAGTACTTC.

In this sample, this clone turned up once. The chain uses TRBV30 and TRBJ1-3, with a possible D match to TRBD1 (6 bases). The CDR3 extends over 16 amino acids. V lost 0 bases, J lost 2 bases, and 14 bases lay in between. Germline CDR1 and CDR2: GTSNPN and SVGIG (reference sequence). CDR3 nucleotides: TGTGCCTGGAGTGTCCGCCTGAACAGGGCTGGAAACACCATATATTTT. This gives the protein CAWSVRLNRAGNTIYF.

V and J are TRBV7-2 and TRBJ2-7; the D is unclear. Germline V gene sequence: CDR1 SGHTA, CDR2 FQGNSA. The CDR3 is made up of 11 amino acids. Between the trimmed V and J ends, which lost 4 bases and 4 bases, there was a span of 5 bases. This CDR3 reads CASSSLYEQYF. CDR3 DNA: TGTGCCAGCAGCTCTCTATACGAGCAGTACTTC.

The V call is TRBV30, the J call TRBJ1-1, with 7 bases aligning to TRBD1. The length of the CDR3 is 13 residues. J was trimmed by 4 bases and V by 4 bases; bases with no gene match: 6. Germline-derived CDR1 and CDR2 are GTSNPN and SVGIG (reference sequence). The CDR3 here is CAWTKTGVTEAFF. CDR3 nucleotide sequence: TGTGCCTGGACCAAAACAGGGGTCACTGAAGCTTTCTTT.

V gene TRBV7-9 combines with J gene TRBJ1-1, with TRBD1 as a possible D gene (6 bases). This CDR3 has 14 amino acids. The ends were cut back, 4 bases at V and 6 bases at J, with 15 bases in the middle. The germline V gene has CDR1 SEHNR and CDR2 FQNEAQ (reference sequence). The CDR3 here is CASSSDSSLSEAFF. The CDR3 DNA reads TGTGCCAGCAGCTCGGACAGCTCCCTCTCTGAAGCTTTCTTT.

V is TRBV10-3 and J is TRBJ1-2; TRBD1 might be the D (6 bases). CDR1 is ENHRY and CDR2 is SYGVKD in the germline V gene. This CDR3 comprises 14 residues. With 0 bases removed from V and 8 bases from J, the gap between germline ends came to 13 bases. In DNA form, the CDR3 reads TGTGCCATCAGTGAGTCGGCAGGGGCGGACGGCTACACCTTC. It codes for CAISESAGADGYTF.

This sequence joins TRBV7-9 and TRBJ1-3; D ambiguous. This CDR3 is 16 amino acids long. From germline, CDR1 is SEHNR and CDR2 FQNEAQ (reference sequence). V was pared by 1 base and J by 3 bases, with 13 bases between. In nucleotides, the CDR3 is TGTGCCAGCAGCTTAGGAGGAGTGCTAGTTGGAAACACCATATATTTT. This gives the protein CASSLGGVLVGNTIYF.

The J gene is TRBJ1-4, the V gene TRBV6-6, with 8 bases lining up with TRBD1. The germline V gene has CDR1 MNHNY and CDR2 SVGAGI (reference sequence). Trimming at V came to 2 bases and at J to 8 bases, leaving 7 bases not matched to a gene. This CDR3 has 15 amino acids. CDR3 sequence: CASSYPGQGGEKLFF. The CDR3 DNA reads as TGTGCCAGCAGTTACCCCGGACAGGGTGGGGAAAAACTGTTTTTT.

The chain carries TRBV5-6 and TRBJ2-3; TRBD2 matches 15 bases. V dropped 4 bases and J dropped 6; count of bases not matched to a gene: 9. Germline assignment: CDR1 SGHDT and CDR2 YYEEEE. The CDR3 consists of 17 residues. CDR3 amino acids: CASSQWTSGRAWDTQYF. DNA of the CDR3: TGTGCCAGCAGCCAGTGGACTAGCGGGAGGGCCTGGGATACGCAGTATTTT.